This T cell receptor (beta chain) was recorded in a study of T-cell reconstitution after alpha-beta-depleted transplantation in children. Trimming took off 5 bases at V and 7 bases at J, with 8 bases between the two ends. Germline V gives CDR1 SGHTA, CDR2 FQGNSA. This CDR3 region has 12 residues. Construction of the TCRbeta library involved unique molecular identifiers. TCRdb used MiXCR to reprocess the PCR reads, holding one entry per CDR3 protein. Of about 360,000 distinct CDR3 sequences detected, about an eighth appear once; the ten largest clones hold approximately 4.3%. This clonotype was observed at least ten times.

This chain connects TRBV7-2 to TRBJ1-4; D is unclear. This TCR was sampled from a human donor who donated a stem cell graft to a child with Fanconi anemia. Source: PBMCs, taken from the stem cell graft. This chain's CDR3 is CASSPQGEKLFF. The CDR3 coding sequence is TGTGCCAGCAGCCCCCAAGGTGAAAAACTGTTTTTT.